The rows below give T cell receptor beta chains drawn from one sample of a study of blood T cells in healthy people across ages. Using its own MiXCR run on the 5' RACE reads, TCRdb lists one record per CDR3 protein. This table holds around 800,000 distinct CDR3 sequences, around 25% found once. The data also belong to a second study, concerning T cells of mothers and their children.

Sequencing was done on a sample of blood. The receptors come from a boy younger than 18 in good health. CDR3s include the opening cysteine and the closing phenylalanine or tryptophan. A D gene is named only where the DNA matches it firmly. The listing skips clone size in some rows; elsewhere it reads once, few, many or a size class.

>few|TRBV10-3|NA|TRBJ1-1
TGTGCCATCAGTGTCTTTGGGGGGACGGATGAAGCTTTCTTT
CAISVFGGTDEAFF
>NA|TRBV9|NA|TRBJ2-7
TGTGCCAGCAGCGGCCGGGACGACTACGAGCAGTACTTC
CASSGRDDYEQYF
>NA|TRBV29-1|TRBD1|TRBJ1-4
TGCACCTTCAGGGAACCGGGACAGGGGAGGTCGGCGGTGTTTTTT
CTFREPGQGRSAVFF
>NA|TRBV2|NA|TRBJ2-2
TGTGCCAGCAGTGAGTCAGACACCGGGGAGCTGTTTTTT
CASSESDTGELFF
>NA|TRBV30|NA|TRBJ2-4
TGTGCCTGCACCAGGGGAATGGGAAACATTCAGTACTTC
CACTRGMGNIQYF
>few|TRBV28|NA|TRBJ2-7
TGTGCCAGCAGGATAGGGACTGCCATCTACGAGCAGTACTTC
CASRIGTAIYEQYF
>few|TRBV20-1|NA|TRBJ2-1
TGCAGTGCTAGAGATCCAGGGATTTTTTTCAATGAGCAGTTCTTC
CSARDPGIFFNEQFF
>NA|TRBV3-1|TRBD2|TRBJ2-1
TGTGCCAGCAGCCATCTAGCGGGGGGGACCAATGAGCAGTTCTTC
CASSHLAGGTNEQFF
>few|TRBV10-2|NA|TRBJ2-7
TGCGCCAGCAGTGAGTCAGCTGCAAGCGAGCAGTACTTC
CASSESAASEQYF
>NA|TRBV5-1|TRBD1|TRBJ2-7
TGCGCCAGCAGCTTGATCGGGACAGGTAACGAGCAGTACTTC
CASSLIGTGNEQYF
>NA|TRBV6-5|NA|TRBJ2-3
TGTGCCAGCTCGTACCCTGGGGCGTCAGATACGCAGTATTTT
CASSYPGASDTQYF
>few|TRBV5-1|NA|TRBJ2-4
TGCGCCAGCAGCTTGGCTAATCGAACACCCCGTGGAAACATTCAGTACTTC
CASSLANRTPRGNIQYF
>NA|TRBV12-3/TRBV12-4|NA|TRBJ1-2
TGTGCCAGCAGTTCGGCAGTATATGGCTACACCTTC
CASSSAVYGYTF
>NA|TRBV4-2|NA|TRBJ2-4
TGTGCCAGCAGCCAAGGAGAGAAAAACATTCAGTACTTC
CASSQGEKNIQYF
>NA|TRBV20-1|TRBD1|TRBJ1-4
TGCAGTTCCCCCACAGGGGAGGGAGAAAAACTGTTTTTT
CSSPTGEGEKLFF
>NA|TRBV7-9|NA|TRBJ2-7
TGTGCCAGCAGCTCCCGGGACCTTAAATTCTACGAGCAGTACTTC
CASSSRDLKFYEQYF
>few|TRBV30|NA|TRBJ1-2
TGTGCCTGGAGTGTAAAGGCCAGGCTGGGGTATGGCTACACCTTC
CAWSVKARLGYGYTF
>NA|TRBV3-1|NA|TRBJ1-1
TGTGCCAGCAGCCAGTTTAGAAAGAACACTGAAGCTTTCTTT
CASSQFRKNTEAFF
>NA|TRBV28|NA|TRBJ1-3
TGTGCCAGCAGTGACGTCGGACGCGGAAACACCATATATTTT
CASSDVGRGNTIYF
>NA|TRBV5-1|NA|TRBJ2-3
TGCGCCAGCAGCTTAGTCCCCTTTACGGATACGCAGTATTTT
CASSLVPFTDTQYF
>few|TRBV9|TRBD1|TRBJ2-5
TGTGCCAGCAGCGTAGACCACAGGGGCCTGGTGGAGACCCAGTACTTC
CASSVDHRGLVETQYF
>NA|TRBV14|NA|TRBJ1-2
TGTGCCAGCAGCCAAGGAGGGAACTCTAACTATGGCTACACCTTC
CASSQGGNSNYGYTF
>few|TRBV5-1|NA|TRBJ2-7
TGCGCCAGCAGCTGGCGCGACAGCGACTTCATCTACGAGCAGTACTTC
CASSWRDSDFIYEQYF
>NA|TRBV24-1|TRBD2|TRBJ2-1
TGTGCCACCAGTGATTTTGGGGGGGACTACAATGAGCAGTTCTTC
CATSDFGGDYNEQFF
>NA|TRBV29-1|NA|TRBJ1-1
TGCAGCGTTGAAGAGAGGAGGGGGAGCACTGAAGCTTTCTTT
CSVEERRGSTEAFF
>NA|TRBV6-5|TRBD1|TRBJ1-1
TGTGCCAGCACCAAGTCAGGGGGCACTGAAGCTTTCTTT
CASTKSGGTEAFF